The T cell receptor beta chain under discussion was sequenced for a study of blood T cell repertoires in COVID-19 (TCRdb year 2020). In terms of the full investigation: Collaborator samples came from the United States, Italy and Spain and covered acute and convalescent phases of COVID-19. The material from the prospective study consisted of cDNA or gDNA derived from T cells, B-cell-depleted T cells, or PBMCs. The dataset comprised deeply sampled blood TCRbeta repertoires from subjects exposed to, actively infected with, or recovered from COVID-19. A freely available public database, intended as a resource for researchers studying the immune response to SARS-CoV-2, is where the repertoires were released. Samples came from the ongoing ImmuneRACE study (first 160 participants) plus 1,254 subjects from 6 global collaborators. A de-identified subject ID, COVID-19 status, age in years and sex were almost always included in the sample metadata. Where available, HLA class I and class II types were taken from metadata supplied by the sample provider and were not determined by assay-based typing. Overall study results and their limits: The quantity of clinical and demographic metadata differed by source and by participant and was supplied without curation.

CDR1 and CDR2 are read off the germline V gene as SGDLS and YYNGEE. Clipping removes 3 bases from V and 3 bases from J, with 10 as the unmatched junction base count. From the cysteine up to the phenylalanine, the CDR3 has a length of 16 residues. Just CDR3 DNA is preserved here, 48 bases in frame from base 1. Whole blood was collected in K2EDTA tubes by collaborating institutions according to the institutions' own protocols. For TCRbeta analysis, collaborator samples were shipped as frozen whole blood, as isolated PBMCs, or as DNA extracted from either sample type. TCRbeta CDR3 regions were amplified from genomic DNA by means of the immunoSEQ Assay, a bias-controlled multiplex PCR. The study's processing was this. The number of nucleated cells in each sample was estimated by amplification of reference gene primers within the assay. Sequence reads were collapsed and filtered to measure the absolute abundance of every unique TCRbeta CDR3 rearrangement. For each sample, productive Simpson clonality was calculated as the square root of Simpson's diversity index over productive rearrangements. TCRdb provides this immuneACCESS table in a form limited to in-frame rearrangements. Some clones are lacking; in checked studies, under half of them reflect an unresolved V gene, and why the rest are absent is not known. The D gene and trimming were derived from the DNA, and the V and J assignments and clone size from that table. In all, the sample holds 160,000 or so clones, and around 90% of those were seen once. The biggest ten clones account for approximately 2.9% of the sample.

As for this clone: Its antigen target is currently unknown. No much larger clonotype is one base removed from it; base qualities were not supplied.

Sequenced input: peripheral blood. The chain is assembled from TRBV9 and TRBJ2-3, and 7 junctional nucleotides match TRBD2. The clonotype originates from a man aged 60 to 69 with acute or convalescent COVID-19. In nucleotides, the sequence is TGTGCCAGCAGCGCGGCTCTAGCGGAGGCTACAGATACGCAGTATTTT. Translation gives CASSAALAEATDTQYF.